This T cell receptor beta chain was sequenced in a study of neurological immune-mediated disorders (dated by TCRdb to between 2019 and 2020). About the investigation overall: Among the approximately 34 multiple sclerosis patients, roughly 31 had relapsing-remitting MS and 3 had secondary progressive MS. Peripheral blood TCR-beta repertoires from HTLV-I-associated myelopathy (HAM/TSP) patients, multiple sclerosis patients and healthy controls were compared by UMI-based sequencing. Alongside PBMC samples, the set of more than 85 TCR-beta libraries contained longitudinal samples, technical triplicates, and paired CD4+ and CD8+ T-cell subsets that had been sorted. Of the roughly 68 subjects in the cohort, some 15 were HAM/TSP patients, some 34 were multiple sclerosis patients, and some 20 were healthy controls. The paper as a whole reports these results and caveats: Phylogenetic analysis grouped repertoires from 18 of 34 MS patients into a cluster of related CDR3 sequences, suggesting a possible repertoire-level signature. No clinical or MRI features were associated with the MS cluster, and the authors said that larger cohorts are needed. TCR clonal expansion was highest in HAM/TSP patients and lowest in MS patients, with MS patients falling below even healthy controls. Expanded clones from different subjects shared no identical CDR3 amino acid sequences, which suggests that TCR-beta repertoires were private in all groups.

cDNA synthesis used template-switch 5'RACE with a primer carrying a 10-nucleotide random unique molecular identifier tagging each TCR transcript. Every sequencing run covered 15-18 subjects and yielded more than 170 million TCR-beta sequences. Total RNA was extracted with the RNeasy kit. The KAPA Real-time Library Amplification kit was used to amplify TCR-beta VDJ regions with primers targeting the TCR constant region and the 5'RACE anchor. Sample indexes and Illumina adaptors were added in a first PCR, and a second PCR then increased library yield. After purification with Ampure beads, the TCR product of roughly 650 bp was size-selected on a 2% E-gel SizeSelection system. Before pooling, library quality was checked on a Bioanalyzer, concentration was measured with Qubit, and libraries were quantified with the Kapa Library Quantification kit. An Illumina HiSeq 2500 sequenced the libraries paired-end 2 x 150 bp. To increase sequence diversity, roughly 24-31% phiX was spiked into each library pool. The study's processing was this. Quality-filtered reads were processed with the UMI-based MiGEC pipeline, and over 75% of raw TCR sequences were removed by the MiGEC pipeline during error correction. IMGT germline references were used for alignment of VDJ genes, and clonotypes were defined by a unique CDR3 amino acid sequence together with V-J genes. Clonal expansion, Shannon diversity and CDR3 relatedness (CalcPairwiseDistances, ClusterSamples) were evaluated with VDJtools, and phylogenetic trees were built with CLCbio workbench. A clone was classed as expanded if it had 8 or more unique UMIs, a cutoff based on coefficient-of-variation modelling across technical triplicates. In TCRdb, the public reads were trimmed at Q25 with fastp and aligned with MiXCR, with productive beta chains retained. Identical CDR3 protein sequences are pooled into one entry, listed with their most common genes and DNA. The V and J calls come from TCRdb's annotation, not from the publication. The sample table holds tens of thousands of distinct CDR3 sequences, of which about 3.7% were seen once. The top ten clones comprise under 2.5% of the sample.

Unsorted PBMC libraries were generated from 2 million PBMCs stored in RNAlater at -80 °C until RNA extraction. Multiple sclerosis patients were enrolled in a US clinical protocol under which disease progression was evaluated by magnetic resonance imaging. PBMCs were separated from peripheral blood using Ficoll-Hypaque density gradient centrifugation and then cryopreserved in liquid nitrogen. This clonotype was found many times. The clone's antigen remains unknown. No base-level quality is on record; no much larger clone is a single base apart. The sample consisted of PBMCs. The receptor comes from a woman between 45 and 60 years old with multiple sclerosis.

The CDR3 region: CASSYSGGAGELFF. The bases read TGTGCCAGCAGCTACTCCGGGGGTGCCGGGGAGCTGTTTTTT. The rearrangement combines TRBV5-6 with TRBJ2-2; a weak D assignment points to TRBD2 (6 bases agree). The germline V gene gives CDR1 as SGHDT and CDR2 as YYEEEE. V gives up 3 bases and J gives up 6 bases, and the segment between their germline ends measures 12 bases. The CDR3 goes from the cysteine to the phenylalanine over 14 residues. The retained sequence is limited to the CDR3, 42 bases, with the frame set at the first base.